This T cell receptor beta chain was profiled in a study of technical replicates of blood from a handful of donors. Sequenced by immunoSEQ multiplex PCR; TCRdb stores in-frame clones only, minus some. Among roughly 70,000 clones, 90% to 95% were seen once, and the ten largest hold approximately 0.4%. The germline V gene encodes CDR1 MGHDK and CDR2 SYGVNS. Trimming left V 1 base short and J 5 bases short, with 5 bases between. CDR3 length equals 13 residues. The TCR was taken from a human donor in good health. The chain combines TRBV25-1 with TRBJ2-2; no definite D call. The sample comprised T cells isolated from PBMCs. The DNA for the CDR3 is TGTGCCAGCAGTGAATCACTAACCGGGGAGCTGTTTTTT. Encoded protein: CASSESLTGELFF.